This entry describes one TCR beta chain. Trimming left V 5 bases short and J 3 bases short, with 20 bases between. The CDR3 runs 17 residues. Germline-derived CDR1 and CDR2 are SGHTA and FQGTGA. Sequenced by immunoSEQ multiplex PCR; TCRdb stores in-frame clones only, minus some. The table lists 140,000 to 150,000 clones, about 87% of them singletons. The sample originates from a study of blood T cell repertoires in COVID-19. The genes are TRBV7-3 and TRBJ2-1; D possibly corresponds to TRBD2 (6 bases). The TCR comes from a human donor with COVID-19, enrolled during active disease. The donor label of this sample is uncertain. The sequenced material came from peripheral blood. The CDR3 DNA reads TGTGCCAGCAGCCCGTCAGGCGCGGGGCGACTCTACAATGAGCAGTTCTTC. Amino acid sequence: CASSPSGAGRLYNEQFF.